This T cell receptor beta chain comes out of a study of Tregs in tolerant kidney transplant recipients. General study findings and limits: Findings come from small patient numbers and require larger validation. No direct test of biological reproducibility was done here. Activated donor B cell expansion appeared to reveal the most relevant donor-specific TCRbeta repertoire.

Germline V gene data show CDR1 as SGHAT and CDR2 as FQNNGV. Trimming pared 2 bases from V and 6 bases from J, leaving 16 bases between. CDR3 length: 15 amino acids. TCRdb's table, derived via immunoSEQ multiplex PCR, lists solely in-frame clones and lacks some. The sample carries tens of thousands of clones, 90% to 95% recorded once. Thawed PBMCs were FACS-sorted into unstimulated CD4+CD25+CD127- regulatory T cells, CD4+CD25- non-regulatory cells, CD4 and CD8 cells. Points on this clone: Its antigen is not known.

This sequence joins TRBV11-2 and TRBJ1-2; no clear D gene. The clonotype comes from a human donor in good health. The sequenced material came from CD8+ T cells from blood. CDR3 amino acids: CASSLFGREEDGYTF. The CDR3 DNA follows: TGTGCCAGCAGCTTATTCGGACGGGAAGAAGATGGCTACACCTTC.